The 19 T cell receptor beta chains given below trace back to one sample, sequenced in a study of regulatory T cells in long-lasting Graves disease. Specified time point: newly diagnosed GD, antithyroid drugs for less than 3 months. Making the TCR library involved RNA that had been extracted from PBMCs. For TCR beta, libraries came from iRepertoire HTBI primers and Arm-PCR of CDR3 regions. TCRdb independently ran MiXCR on the multiplex PCR reads; one entry per CDR3 protein. The sample lists roughly 350,000 distinct CDR3 sequences, around 16% occurring once. This sample also belongs to another study, concerning T cells in Graves' hyperthyroidism and ophthalmopathy.

Sequencing was performed on peripheral blood mononuclear cells (PBMCs), taken at new diagnosis, from a patient treated with antithyroid drugs. The receptor set was obtained from a woman between 18 and 30 years old with Graves disease.

This clonotype was observed at least ten times. The CDR3 nucleotides read TGTGCCACCCGAATGGGGAGCTTTGGAGGTGGCTACACCTTC. Protein sequence: CATRMGSFGGGYTF. V gene TRBV2 combines with J gene TRBJ1-2; D remains ambiguous. V dropped 10 bases and J dropped 7 bases, with 22 bases sitting between them. This CDR3 comprises 14 residues. In germline, CDR1 is SNHLY, CDR2 FYNNEI. Variable domain in full (rest from reference TRBV2 and TRBJ1-2): EPEVTQTPSHQVTQMGQEVILRCVPISNHLYFYWYRQILGQKVEFLVSFYNNEISEKSEIFDDQFSVERPDGSNFTLKIRSTKLEDSAMYFCATRMGSFGGGYTFGSGTRLTVV.

This clonotype was seen repeatedly, ten times or more. This sequence joins TRBV6-2 or TRBV6-3 and TRBJ2-1; possible D gene TRBD2, 6 bases. CDR1 is MNHEY and CDR2 is SVGEGT in the germline V gene. The V gene lost 5 bases and the J gene lost 6 bases, with 14 bases spanning the gap. CDR3 length: 14 residues. As DNA, the CDR3 is TGTGCCAGCAGTGCCCCTTACGGGGGCAATGAGCAGTTCTTC. Translation gives CASSAPYGGNEQFF.

The V call is TRBV6-1, the J call TRBJ2-6, with 9 bases matching TRBD1. With 6 bases clipped from V and 0 bases from J, the junction kept 6 bases outside the gene matches. Germline-derived CDR1 and CDR2 are MNHNS and SASEGT. This CDR3 is built from 17 residues. This chain's CDR3 is CASRLTGGGSGANVLTF. Here the CDR3 DNA reads TGTGCCAGCAGACTGACAGGGGGAGGCTCTGGGGCCAACGTCCTGACTTTC.

Worth noting for this clonotype: This likely stems from a read error, as it lies one base from a far larger clone. The chain has TRBV3-1 and TRBJ2-5, with 10 bases that match TRBD1. The germline V gene encodes CDR1 LGHDT and CDR2 YNNKEL (reference sequence). CDR3 length: 14 amino acids. CDR3 in DNA: TGTGCCGGCAGTTCCGGGACAGGGGAAGAGACCCAGTACTTC. It translates to CAGSSGTGEETQYF.

This clonotype was recorded a few times. Its ends do not fully match the called genes, so a read error is possible. J is TRBJ2-6 and V is TRBV19; the D gene is possibly TRBD1 (6 bases). CDR3 length: 17 amino acids. CDR1 LNHDA and CDR2 SQIVND come from the germline V gene (reference sequence). CDR3 DNA: TGTGCCAGTATGTCACAGGGACCCCACTCTAGGGCCAACGTCCTGACTTTC. It is translated as CASMSQGPHSRANVLTF.

This clonotype came up many times. The chain is built from TRBV3-1 and TRBJ2-2; 13 nucleotides match TRBD2. The CDR3 is made up of 16 amino acids. Germline CDR1 reads LGHDT; CDR2 reads YNNKEL (reference sequence). Unmatched junction bases numbered 7, after V lost 3 bases and J lost 9 bases. CDR3 protein: CASSHGLAGANRELFF. The CDR3 DNA sequence: TGTGCCAGCAGCCACGGACTAGCGGGGGCCAACCGGGAGCTGTTTTTT.

The sample holds many counts of this clonotype. The rearrangement uses TRBV11-2 and TRBJ1-2; D uncertain. The CDR3 runs 16 residues. The V end lost 4 bases, the J end lost 6 bases, and 21 bases lay between the germline ends. The germline CDR1 and CDR2 sequences are SGHAT and FQNNGV. CDR3 sequence (DNA): TGTGCCAGCAGCTCCCTGCGACGTGAGACGGGAAATGGCTACACCTTC. Protein sequence: CASSSLRRETGNGYTF.

Of note for this clonotype: Since a much larger clone is just one base distant, this may be a read error. The CDR3 sequence is CASSLDAGPSYEQHF. CDR3 nucleotides: TGTGCCAGCAGCTTAGATGCCGGACCGTCCTACGAGCAGCACTTC. The chain carries TRBV11-2 and TRBJ2-7, with D unclear. CDR3 length: 15 amino acids. Germline V gives CDR1 SGHAT, CDR2 FQNNGV.

This clonotype has just a few counts. V gene TRBV9 combines with J gene TRBJ2-7; TRBD2 aligns across 7 bases. Germline V CDR1 and CDR2: SGDLS, YYNGEE. The CDR3 has 15 amino acids. V trimming: 0 bases; J trimming: 3 bases; junction bases outside the gene matches: 6. The DNA of the CDR3 is TGTGCCAGCAGCGTAGGTGGACTAGGAGGCTACGAGCAGTACTTC. It encodes CASSVGGLGGYEQYF.

In its sample, this clonotype was seen many times. The rearrangement links TRBV3-1 to TRBJ2-7, with 8 nucleotides matching TRBD1. Germline trimming cut 3 bases from V and 6 bases from J; bases unmatched to any gene: 4. Germline CDR1 and CDR2: LGHDT and YNNKEL (reference sequence). The CDR3 has 13 amino acids. The CDR3 nucleotides are TGTGCCAGCAGCCAGGACAGGGTGAGCGAGCAGTACTTC. Its protein is CASSQDRVSEQYF.

The CDR3 protein is CASSLQTNEKLFF. CDR3 DNA: TGCGCCAGCAGCCTCCAAACTAATGAAAAACTGTTTTTT. The chain has TRBV5-1 and TRBJ1-4, with no clear D. CDR1 and CDR2 from the germline V gene are SGHRS and YFSETQ. CDR3 size: 13 residues. Trimming removed 4 bases from V and 1 base from J, with 5 bases in between.

In its sample, this clonotype was seen a few times. The germline gene is not matched at one end of the junction; a read error may be the cause. The chain employs TRBV5-1 and TRBJ2-3; a weak D match, TRBD1 (5 bases). Germline CDR1 and CDR2: SGHRS and YFSETQ. CDR3 size: 14 residues. The CDR3 DNA reads TGCGCCATCAGCAACCGACAGCAAGCAGATACGCAGTATTTT. Translated: CAISNRQQADTQYF.

This clonotype showed up many times. V gene TRBV3-1 combines with J gene TRBJ2-7, with 9 bases lining up with TRBD1. The CDR3 is 15 residues long. CDR1 and CDR2 (germline): LGHDT, YNNKEL (reference sequence). Trimming at V came to 4 bases and at J to 2 bases, leaving 6 bases not matched to a gene. The CDR3 sequence is CASSLLGTGTYEQYF. Here the CDR3 DNA reads TGTGCCAGCAGCCTACTAGGGACAGGGACCTACGAGCAGTACTTC.

Of note for this clonotype: Possible read error: a much larger clone is one base away. This likely comes from a read error, as the CDR3 has no conserved phenylalanine or tryptophan at its end. J is TRBJ2-7 and V is TRBV28; D is unresolved. CDR3 length: 14 amino acids. Trimming removed 2 bases from V and 2 bases from J, with 10 bases in between. Germline-derived CDR1 and CDR2 are MDHEN and SYDVKM. CDR3 sequence reads: CASSLGVGAYEQYL. The CDR3 bases are TGTGCCAGCAGTTTAGGAGTGGGCGCCTACGAGCAGTACCTC.

This clonotype was counted many times. The CDR3 region has the DNA TGCGCCAGCAGGGGGGTTAGCGGGAGGAACTACAATGAGCAGTTCTTC. Translating gives CASRGVSGRNYNEQFF. The V gene is TRBV5-1, the J gene TRBJ2-1, with 10 nucleotides matching TRBD2. After removal of 5 bases from V and 3 bases from J, the junction contained 8 bases not matched to a gene. The germline V gene encodes CDR1 SGHRS and CDR2 YFSETQ. This CDR3 region has 16 residues. The complete variable domain, with remaining parts taken from reference TRBV5-1 and TRBJ2-1, reads KAGVTQTPRYLIKTRGQQVTLSCSPISGHRSVSWYQQTPGQGLQFLFEYFSETQRNKGNFPGRFSGRQFSNSRSEMNVSTLELGDSALYLCASRGVSGRNYNEQFFGPGTRLTVL.

This clonotype was counted ten times or more. This chain joins TRBV30 and TRBJ1-6; D is uncertain. The germline V and J ends were trimmed by 1 base and 6 bases, with 7 bases remaining between them. The germline V gene has CDR1 GTSNPN and CDR2 SVGIG (reference sequence). The CDR3 is made up of 13 amino acids. CDR3 residues: CAWSGRINSPLHF. The CDR3 DNA reads TGTGCCTGGAGTGGACGGATTAATTCACCCCTCCACTTT.

This clonotype was seen many times. V and J are TRBV29-1 and TRBJ1-1; D unresolved. CDR1 and CDR2 (germline): SQVTM, ANQGSEA. This CDR3 spans 15 amino acids. V lost 3 bases and J lost 1, with 15 bases in between. The CDR3 nucleotides are TGCAGCGTTGATTTCAGTTACCTCGCGAACACTGAAGCTTTCTTT. Amino acids: CSVDFSYLANTEAFF.

This chain joins TRBV10-3 and TRBJ2-4, with D perhaps TRBD1 or TRBD2 (6 bases each). There are 16 residues in the CDR3. The germline CDR1 and CDR2 sequences are ENHRY and SYGVKD. Trimming stripped 3 bases from V and 3 bases from J, with 15 bases between. The CDR3 is CAISEAGGSGKNIQYF. For the CDR3, the DNA is TGTGCCATCAGTGAAGCCGGGGGCTCGGGCAAAAACATTCAGTACTTC.

In this sample, this clonotype turned up a few times. This chain connects TRBV6-1 to TRBJ1-5; tentatively, D is TRBD1 (5 bases). V was shortened by 1 base and J by 6 bases, with 10 bases between the two germline ends. Germline CDR1 reads MNHNS; CDR2 reads SASEGT. There are 14 residues in the CDR3. CDR3 loop: CASSEGSGFQPQHF. The CDR3 DNA reads as TGTGCCAGCAGTGAAGGGTCAGGGTTTCAGCCCCAGCATTTT.